These T cell receptor beta chains were read from a single sample in a study of T-cell reconstitution after alpha-beta-depleted transplantation in children. TCRdb reprocessed the PCR reads via MiXCR and lists one record per CDR3 protein. The repertoire has just under 250,000 distinct CDR3 sequences, roughly 23% of them found once; the top ten carry about 2.8%. Here the sequenced sample was PBMCs, taken before TCRalphabeta/CD19-depleted stem cell transplant. The source of these receptors is a girl aged 2-10 years with Fanconi anemia, due to receive a stem cell transplant. CDR3s leave out the opening cysteine and the closing phenylalanine or tryptophan. Clone size is not always given. Where it is, it says once, few, many or a class for expanded clones.

clone size	CDR3 length	V gene	CDR3 protein
many	10	TRBV29-1	SVGAGIYEQY
many	11	TRBV12-3/TRBV12-4	ASGILVYNEQF
-	15	TRBV7-8	ASSSRDRSGLLYEQY
-	13	TRBV27	ASSPAKQGGYEQY
-	9	TRBV29-1	SVLDSDEQY
-	13	TRBV20-1	SAVTGDDLQETQY
-	12	TRBV7-9	ASSLDGGQETQY
-	15	TRBV29-1	SGAVLAGKAPGGTQY
-	13	TRBV5-1	ASKTEPHTYNEQF
-	13	TRBV20-1	SASVIAGGNNEQF
-	13	TRBV28	ASSPSGSGGNEQF
many	13	TRBV29-1	SVATSDLGYNEQF
-	18	TRBV11-2	ASSLGVGTGTLSLYNEQF